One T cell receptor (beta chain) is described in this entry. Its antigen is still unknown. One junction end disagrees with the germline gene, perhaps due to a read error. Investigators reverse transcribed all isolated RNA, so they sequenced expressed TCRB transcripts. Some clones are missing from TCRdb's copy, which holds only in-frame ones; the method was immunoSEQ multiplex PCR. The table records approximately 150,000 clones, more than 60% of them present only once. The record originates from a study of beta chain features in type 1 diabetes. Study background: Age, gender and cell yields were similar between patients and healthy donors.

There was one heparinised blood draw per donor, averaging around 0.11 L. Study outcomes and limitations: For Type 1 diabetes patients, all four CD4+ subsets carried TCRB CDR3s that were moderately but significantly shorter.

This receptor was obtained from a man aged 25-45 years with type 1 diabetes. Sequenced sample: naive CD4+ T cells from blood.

The CDR3: CCVPPGTSGGTSTDTQYF. The CDR3, as DNA: TGCTGCGTGCCCCCCGGGACTAGCGGGGGGACTAGCACAGATACGCAGTATTTT. This chain links TRBV29-1 with TRBJ2-3, with 15 nucleotides matching TRBD2. Germline CDR1 SQVTM, CDR2 ANQGSEA. There are 18 residues in the CDR3.